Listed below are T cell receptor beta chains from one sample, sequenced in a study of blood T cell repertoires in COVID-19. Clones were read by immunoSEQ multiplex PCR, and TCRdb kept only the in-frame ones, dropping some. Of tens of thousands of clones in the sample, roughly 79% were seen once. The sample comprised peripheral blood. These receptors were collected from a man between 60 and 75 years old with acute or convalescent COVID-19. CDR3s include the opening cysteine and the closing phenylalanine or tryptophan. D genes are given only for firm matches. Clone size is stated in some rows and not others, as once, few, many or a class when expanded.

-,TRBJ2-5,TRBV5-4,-,TGTGCCAGCAGCTCCCAGGGGAGAGAGACCCAGTACTTC,CASSSQGRETQYF
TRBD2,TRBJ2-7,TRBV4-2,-,TGTGCCAGCAGCCAAGACTCGGGGGGCTCCTACGAGCAGTACTTC,CASSQDSGGSYEQYF
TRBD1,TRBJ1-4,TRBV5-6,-,TGTGCCAGCAGCTTGGGCGGGACAGTCGTCGACAAACTGTTTTTT,CASSLGGTVVDKLFF
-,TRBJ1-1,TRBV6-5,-,TGTGCCAGCAGCTATCATAACACTGAAGCTTTCTTT,CASSYHNTEAFF
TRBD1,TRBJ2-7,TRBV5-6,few,TGTGCCAGCAGCGAGCCGACAGGGGGCTTGTACGAGCAGTACTTC,CASSEPTGGLYEQYF
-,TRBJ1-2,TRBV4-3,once,TGCGCCAGCAGCCAAACGACGGGGACTCGGGGTAACTATGGCTACACCTTC,CASSQTTGTRGNYGYTF
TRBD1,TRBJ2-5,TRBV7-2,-,TGTGCCAGCAGCTTAATGCAGGGGGCGGAGACCCAGTACTTC,CASSLMQGAETQYF
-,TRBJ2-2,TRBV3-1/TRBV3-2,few,TGTGCCAGCAGCCAAGAAGCACAGCCGAACACCGGGGAGCTGTTTTTT,CASSQEAQPNTGELFF
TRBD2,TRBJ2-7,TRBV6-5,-,TGTGCCAGCCAGCCCGCTCTAGCGGGGGCCTACGAGCAGTACTTC,CASQPALAGAYEQYF
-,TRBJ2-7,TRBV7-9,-,TGTGCCAGCAGCTTAACAGGGACCTACGAGCAGTACTTC,CASSLTGTYEQYF
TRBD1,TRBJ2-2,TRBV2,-,TGTGCCAGCATCGAGCAGGGGGCCGGGGAGCTGTTTTTT,CASIEQGAGELFF
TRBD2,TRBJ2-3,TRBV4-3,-,TGCGCCAGCAGGGGGACTAGGGAAAATACGCAGTATTTT,CASRGTRENTQYF
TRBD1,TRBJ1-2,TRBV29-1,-,TGCAGCGTAGGGGGCTTGCGGGATGGCTACACCTTC,CSVGGLRDGYTF
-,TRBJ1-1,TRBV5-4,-,TGTGCCAGCAGCCGGTCCGGAGCCCCAAGGTTGAACACTGAAGCTTTCTTT,CASSRSGAPRLNTEAFF
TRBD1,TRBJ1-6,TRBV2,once,TGTGCCAGCAGTAATTTAGGGGGCCTTTCACCCCTCCACTTT,CASSNLGGLSPLHF
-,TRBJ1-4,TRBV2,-,TGTGCCAGCAGCGAACGCGAAACAGGGTTTGGAACTAATGAAAAACTGTTTTTT,CASSERETGFGTNEKLFF
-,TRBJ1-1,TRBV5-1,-,TGCGCCAGCAGCGCCACAGGTGGGGTGAACACTGAAGCTTTCTTT,CASSATGGVNTEAFF
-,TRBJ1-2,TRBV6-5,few,TGTGCCAGCAGTTACTCTTTGAGGCATGGCTACACCTTC,CASSYSLRHGYTF
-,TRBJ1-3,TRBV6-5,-,TGTGCCAGCAAGCTTAATGATTTAGGAAACACCATATATTTT,CASKLNDLGNTIYF
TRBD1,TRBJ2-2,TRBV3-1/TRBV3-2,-,TGTGCCAGCAGCCAAGGTCCGGGACAGGGGGCCGGGGAGCTGTTTTTT,CASSQGPGQGAGELFF
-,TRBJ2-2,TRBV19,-,TGTGCCAGTATCCCTCAGGGAACCGGGGAGCTGTTTTTT,CASIPQGTGELFF
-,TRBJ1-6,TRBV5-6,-,TGTGCCAGCAGCTTCAGGGAAAGCTCCTATAATTCACCCCTCCACTTT,CASSFRESSYNSPLHF
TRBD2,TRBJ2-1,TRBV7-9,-,TGTGCCAGCAGCTCCACTAGCGGGGGGGCTAATGAGCAGTTCTTC,CASSSTSGGANEQFF
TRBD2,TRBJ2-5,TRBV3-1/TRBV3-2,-,TGTGCCAGCAGCCAACTGCGGGGGGGTGGAGAGACCCAGTACTTC,CASSQLRGGGETQYF
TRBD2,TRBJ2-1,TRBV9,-,TGTGCCAGCAGCGTAGTGGCTAGCGGGGGGTACAATGAGCAGTTCTTC,CASSVVASGGYNEQFF
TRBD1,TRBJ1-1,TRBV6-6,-,TGTGCCAGCAGTTACGGTCAGGGACAGAGAGCTTTCTTT,CASSYGQGQRAFF
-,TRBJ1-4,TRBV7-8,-,TGTGCCAGCAGCTTAAGACAGGTGAATGAAAAACTGTTTTTT,CASSLRQVNEKLFF
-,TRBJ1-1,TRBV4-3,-,TGCGCCAGCAGCCAAGGGATTCAGGGTAAGAACACTGAAGCTTTCTTT,CASSQGIQGKNTEAFF
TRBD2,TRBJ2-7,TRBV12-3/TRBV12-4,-,TGTGCCAGCGCGGGGGTCTGGTACGAGCAGTACTTC,CASAGVWYEQYF
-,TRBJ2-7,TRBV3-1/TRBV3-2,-,TGTGCCAGCAGCCCAACATACGAGCAGTACTTC,CASSPTYEQYF
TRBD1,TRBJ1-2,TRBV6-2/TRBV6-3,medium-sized,TGTGCCAGCAGTTACTCTAGAGCAGGGGGCGACTATGGCTACACCTTC,CASSYSRAGGDYGYTF
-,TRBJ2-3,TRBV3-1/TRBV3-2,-,TGTGCCAGCAGCCAAAAGAGAAGCACAGATACGCAGTATTTT,CASSQKRSTDTQYF